A single sample is the source of the 5 T cell receptor beta chains below, sequenced in a study of post-analysis software for immune sequencing data. The authors incorporated unique molecular identifiers into the TCR beta cDNA libraries. MiXCR, run by TCRdb on the PCR reads, gives a single entry per CDR3 protein. The data show 380,000 or so distinct CDR3 sequences, roughly 30% seen once. Whole-study findings and limits: Among a few TRBV segments more frequent in patients than controls were TRBV5-6, TRBV5-1 and TRBV20-1.

Their cognate antigens are unknown. What was sequenced was blood. These receptors were obtained from a girl aged 10-17 years with multiple sclerosis.

The chain is built from TRBV12-3 or TRBV12-4 and TRBJ1-5, with D unresolved. Trimming pared 4 bases from V and 4 bases from J, leaving 5 bases between. This CDR3 contains 12 residues. This CDR3 is CASSSRNQPQHF. Here the CDR3 DNA reads TGTGCCAGCAGTTCAAGGAATCAGCCCCAGCATTTT.

This clonotype turned up a few times. The V and J genes are TRBV20-1 and TRBJ1-5; a possible D gene is TRBD1 (5 bases). The CDR3 is 14 amino acids. Germline V gives CDR1 DFQATT, CDR2 SNEGSKA (reference sequence). Trimming removed 6 bases at V and 8 bases at J, with 20 bases between. Here the CDR3 reads CSAHGAQILEPQHF. The CDR3 coding sequence is TGCAGTGCCCATGGGGCCCAGATCTTAGAGCCCCAGCATTTT.

The genes are TRBV4-1 and TRBJ1-6, with TRBD1 as a possible D gene (6 bases). V was trimmed by 4 bases and J by 4 bases, leaving 14 bases between them. There are 16 residues in the CDR3. In germline, CDR1 is MGHRA, CDR2 YSYEKL. The CDR3 is CASSLTGTSYNSPLHF. The CDR3, as DNA: TGCGCCAGCAGCCTTACAGGGACATCTTATAATTCACCCCTCCACTTT.

The rearrangement uses TRBV20-1 and TRBJ2-5; tentatively, D is TRBD1 (6 bases). CDR3 length: 13 residues. The ends were cut back, 5 bases at V and 1 base at J, with 11 bases in the middle. CDR1 is DFQATT and CDR2 is SNEGSKA in the germline V gene (reference sequence). The CDR3 sequence: CSAHQGTQETQYF. CDR3 nucleotide sequence: TGCAGTGCTCACCAGGGGACCCAAGAGACCCAGTACTTC.

The rearrangement uses TRBV6-1 and TRBJ1-5; the match to TRBD1 covers 9 bases. The CDR3 runs 14 residues. The V segment lost 4 bases and the J segment 5 bases; nucleotides outside the gene matches: 3. From germline, CDR1 is MNHNS and CDR2 SASEGT. The chain's CDR3 is CASSARQGDQPQHF. In DNA form, the CDR3 reads TGTGCCAGCAGTGCCCGACAGGGGGATCAGCCCCAGCATTTT.